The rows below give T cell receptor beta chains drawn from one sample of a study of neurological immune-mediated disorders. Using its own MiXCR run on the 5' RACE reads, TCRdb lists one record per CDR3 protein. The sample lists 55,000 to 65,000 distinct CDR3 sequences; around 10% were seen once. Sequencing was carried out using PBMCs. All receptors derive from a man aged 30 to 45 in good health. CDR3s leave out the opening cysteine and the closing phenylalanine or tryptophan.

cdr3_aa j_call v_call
ASSRLSTGDTQY TRBJ2-3 TRBV14
ASSVGASSYNEQF TRBJ2-1 TRBV5-1
ASNAPGGLKTDTQY TRBJ2-3 TRBV5-5
ASSLTGQVSGNTIY TRBJ1-3 TRBV28
ASSSDSYNEQF TRBJ2-1 TRBV6-6
TSSVKRKLHEQF TRBJ2-1 TRBV5-6
ASSASGSLGETQY TRBJ2-5 TRBV9
AWSPILSSGNTIY TRBJ1-3 TRBV30
ASSPPSGFYNEQF TRBJ2-1 TRBV27
ASSSPGPRGEQF TRBJ2-1 TRBV12-3/TRBV12-4
ASSYSVGTDGYT TRBJ1-2 TRBV6-6
AISESKSANTEAF TRBJ1-1 TRBV10-3
ASSLAETQY TRBJ2-5 TRBV5-1
ASSLPVGLAGKYNEQF TRBJ2-1 TRBV27
ASSLNGRGDTQY TRBJ2-3 TRBV7-2
ASSFPGQPYGYT TRBJ1-2 TRBV5-6
ASSASGGTANNQPQH TRBJ1-5 TRBV7-8
ASSYGPGGDQPQH TRBJ1-5 TRBV6-6
ASSQGGTGIYSNQPQH TRBJ1-5 TRBV3-1
ASRTSSTDTQY TRBJ2-3 TRBV7-6
ASSSGQGIETQY TRBJ2-5 TRBV27
ASSSSSGSRFLDTQY TRBJ2-3 TRBV13
ASSYSSARTDTQY TRBJ2-3 TRBV6-2/TRBV6-3
SAGKGTTQETQY TRBJ2-5 TRBV20-1
ASSFAGERAGEQF TRBJ2-1 TRBV5-1
SAIYPGRSTYEQY TRBJ2-7 TRBV20-1
ASSAGTGRNTGELF TRBJ2-2 TRBV25-1
ASSDPQTGRYEQY TRBJ2-7 TRBV10-2
SATIFAERDWEQY TRBJ2-7 TRBV20-1
ASSWTGAGNQPQH TRBJ1-5 TRBV27
ATSDSGTATEAF TRBJ1-1 TRBV24-1